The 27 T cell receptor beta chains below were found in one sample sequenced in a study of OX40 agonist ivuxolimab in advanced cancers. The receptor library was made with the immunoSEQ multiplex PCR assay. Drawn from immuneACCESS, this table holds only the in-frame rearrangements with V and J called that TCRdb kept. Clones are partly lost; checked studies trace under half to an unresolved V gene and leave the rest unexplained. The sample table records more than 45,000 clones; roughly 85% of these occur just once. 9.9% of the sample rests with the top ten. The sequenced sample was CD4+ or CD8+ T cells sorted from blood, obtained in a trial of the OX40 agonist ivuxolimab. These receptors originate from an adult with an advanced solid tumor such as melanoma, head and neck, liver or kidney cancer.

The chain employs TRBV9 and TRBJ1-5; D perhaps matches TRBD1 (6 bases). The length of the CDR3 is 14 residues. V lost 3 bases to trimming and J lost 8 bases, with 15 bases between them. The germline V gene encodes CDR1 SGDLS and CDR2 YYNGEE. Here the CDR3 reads CASSGHTGKEPQHF. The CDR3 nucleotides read TGTGCCAGCAGCGGACATACAGGGAAGGAGCCCCAGCATTTT.

DNA of the CDR3: TGTGCCAGCAGTGGACAGGAGAACACTGAAGCTTTCTTT. This translates into CASSGQENTEAFF. This chain connects TRBV6-1 to TRBJ1-1; possibly TRBD1 for D (6 bases). The CDR3 loop spans 13 amino acids. Germline V lookup: CDR1 MNHNS, CDR2 SASEGT. V lost 4 bases and J 1 base, leaving 7 bases between the germline ends.

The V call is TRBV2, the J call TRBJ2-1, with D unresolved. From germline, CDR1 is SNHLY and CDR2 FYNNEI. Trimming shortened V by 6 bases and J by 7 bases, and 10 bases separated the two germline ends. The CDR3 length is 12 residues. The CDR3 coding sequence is TGTGCCAGCAGGGTTTTCGGGAATGAGCAGTTCTTC. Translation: CASRVFGNEQFF.

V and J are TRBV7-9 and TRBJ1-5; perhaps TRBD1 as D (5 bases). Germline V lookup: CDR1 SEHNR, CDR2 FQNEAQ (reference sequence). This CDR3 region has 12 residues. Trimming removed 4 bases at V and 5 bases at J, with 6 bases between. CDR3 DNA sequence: TGTGCCAGCAGCTCGACAGATCAGCCCCAGCATTTT. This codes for CASSSTDQPQHF.

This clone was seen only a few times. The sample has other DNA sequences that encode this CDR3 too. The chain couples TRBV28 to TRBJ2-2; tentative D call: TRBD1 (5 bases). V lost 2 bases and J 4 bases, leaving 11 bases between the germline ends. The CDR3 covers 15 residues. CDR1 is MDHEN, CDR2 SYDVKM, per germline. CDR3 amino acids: CASSLPGLGTGELFF. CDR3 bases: TGTGCCAGCAGTTTACCAGGGCTGGGCACCGGGGAGCTGTTTTTT.

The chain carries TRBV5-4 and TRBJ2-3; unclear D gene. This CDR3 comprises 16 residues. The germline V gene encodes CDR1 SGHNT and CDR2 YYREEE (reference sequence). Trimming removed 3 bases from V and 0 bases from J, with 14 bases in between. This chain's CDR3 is CASSSLSAASTDTQYF. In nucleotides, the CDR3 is TGTGCCAGCAGCTCCCTAAGCGCGGCTAGCACAGATACGCAGTATTTT. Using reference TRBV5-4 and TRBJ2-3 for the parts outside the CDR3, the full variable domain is ETGVTQSPTHLIKTRGQQVTLRCSSQSGHNTVSWYQQALGQGPQFIFQYYREEENGRGNFPPRFSGLQFPNYSSELNVNALELDDSALYLCASSSLSAASTDTQYFGPGTRLTVL.

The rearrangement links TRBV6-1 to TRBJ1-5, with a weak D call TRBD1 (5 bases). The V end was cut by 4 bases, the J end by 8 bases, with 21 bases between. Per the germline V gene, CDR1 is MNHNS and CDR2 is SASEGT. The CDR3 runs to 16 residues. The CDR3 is CASSGGGGRPGEPQHF. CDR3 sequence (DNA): TGTGCCAGCAGTGGCGGTGGGGGGAGACCCGGGGAGCCCCAGCATTTT.

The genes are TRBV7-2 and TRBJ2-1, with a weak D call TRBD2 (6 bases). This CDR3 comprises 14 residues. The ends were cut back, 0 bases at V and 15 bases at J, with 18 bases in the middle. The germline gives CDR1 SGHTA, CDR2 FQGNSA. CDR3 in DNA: TGTGCCAGCAGCTTAGCGACTTTAGCGGCCCCGGCGTTCTTC. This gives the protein CASSLATLAAPAFF.

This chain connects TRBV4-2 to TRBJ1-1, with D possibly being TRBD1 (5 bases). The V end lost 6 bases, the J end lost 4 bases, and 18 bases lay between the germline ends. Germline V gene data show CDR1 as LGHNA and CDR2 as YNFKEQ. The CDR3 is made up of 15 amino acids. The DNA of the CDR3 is TGTGCCAGCAGTTTTTCCCGGACGGGGGGCACTGAAGCTTTCTTT. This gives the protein CASSFSRTGGTEAFF.

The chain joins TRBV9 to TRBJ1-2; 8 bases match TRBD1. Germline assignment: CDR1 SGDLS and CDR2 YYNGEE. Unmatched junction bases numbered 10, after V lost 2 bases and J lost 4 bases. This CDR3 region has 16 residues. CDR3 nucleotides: TGTGCCAGCAGCGTTGGCCTTCAGGGGGCCCCCTATGGCTACACCTTC. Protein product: CASSVGLQGAPYGYTF. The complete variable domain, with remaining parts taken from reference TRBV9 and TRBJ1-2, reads DSGVTQTPKHLITATGQRVTLRCSPRSGDLSVYWYQQSLDQGLQFLIQYYNGEERAKGNILERFSAQQFPDLHSELNLSSLELGDSALYFCASSVGLQGAPYGYTFGSGTRLTVV.

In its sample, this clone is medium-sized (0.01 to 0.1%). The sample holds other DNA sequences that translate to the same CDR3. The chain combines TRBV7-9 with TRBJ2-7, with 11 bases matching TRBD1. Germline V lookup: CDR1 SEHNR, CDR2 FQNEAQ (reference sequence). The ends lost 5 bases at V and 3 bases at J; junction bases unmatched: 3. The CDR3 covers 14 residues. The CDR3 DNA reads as TGTGCCAGCAGCCCCGGGACAGGGGGCTACGAGCAGTACTTC. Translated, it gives CASSPGTGGYEQYF.

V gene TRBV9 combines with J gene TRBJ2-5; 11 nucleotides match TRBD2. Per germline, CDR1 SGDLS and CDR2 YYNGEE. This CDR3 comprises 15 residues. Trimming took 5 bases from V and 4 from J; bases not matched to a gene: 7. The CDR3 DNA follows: TGTGCCAGCAGTATAGCGGGAGGGCTGGGAGAGACCCAGTACTTC. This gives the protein CASSIAGGLGETQYF.

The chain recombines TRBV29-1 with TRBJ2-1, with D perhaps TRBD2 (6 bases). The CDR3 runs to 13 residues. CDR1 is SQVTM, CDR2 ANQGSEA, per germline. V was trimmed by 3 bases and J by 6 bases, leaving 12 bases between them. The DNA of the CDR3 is TGCAGCGTTGATCCCGCTAGCGCCAATGAGCAGTTCTTC. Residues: CSVDPASANEQFF.

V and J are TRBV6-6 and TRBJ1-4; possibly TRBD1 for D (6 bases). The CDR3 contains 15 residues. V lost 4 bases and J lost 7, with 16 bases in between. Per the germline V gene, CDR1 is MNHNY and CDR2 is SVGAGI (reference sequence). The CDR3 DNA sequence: TGTGCCAGCAGTTCGGGTATGGGCAGGGGTGAAAAACTGTTTTTT. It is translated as CASSSGMGRGEKLFF.

CDR3 bases: TGTGCCAGCAGTCCCCTCGGGGGAGTGAACTACGAGCAGTACTTC. Translation gives CASSPLGGVNYEQYF. The chain is built from TRBV28 and TRBJ2-7, with D possibly being TRBD2 (6 bases). V was trimmed by 5 bases and J by 3 bases, leaving 17 bases between them. This CDR3 contains 15 residues. The germline V gene has CDR1 MDHEN and CDR2 SYDVKM. The full variable domain, in which reference TRBV28 and TRBJ2-7 provide the parts outside the CDR3, is DVKVTQSSRYLVKRTGEKVFLECVQDMDHENMFWYRQDPGLGLRLIYFSYDVKMKEKGDIPEGYSVSREKKERFSLILESASTNQTSMYLCASSPLGGVNYEQYFGPGTRLTVT.

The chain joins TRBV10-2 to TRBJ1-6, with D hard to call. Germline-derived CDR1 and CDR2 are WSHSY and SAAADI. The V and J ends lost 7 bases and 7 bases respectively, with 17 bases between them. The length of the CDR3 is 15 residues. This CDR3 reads CASTRSEERNSPLHF. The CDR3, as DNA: TGCGCCAGCACCAGGAGCGAAGAAAGGAATTCACCCCTCCACTTT.

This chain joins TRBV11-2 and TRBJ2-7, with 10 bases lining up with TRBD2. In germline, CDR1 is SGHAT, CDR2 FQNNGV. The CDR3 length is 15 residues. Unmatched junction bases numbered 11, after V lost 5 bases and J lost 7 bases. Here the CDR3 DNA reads TGTGCCAGCAGCCTTACTAGCGGGAAGAAGAGGGAGCAGTACTTC. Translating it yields CASSLTSGKKREQYF.

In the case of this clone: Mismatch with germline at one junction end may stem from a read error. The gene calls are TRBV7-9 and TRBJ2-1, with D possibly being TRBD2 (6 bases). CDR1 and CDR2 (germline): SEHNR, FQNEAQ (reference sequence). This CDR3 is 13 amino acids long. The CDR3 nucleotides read TGTGCCAGCAGTTTAGAGACTAGGGGTGAGCAGTTCTTC. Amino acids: CASSLETRGEQFF.

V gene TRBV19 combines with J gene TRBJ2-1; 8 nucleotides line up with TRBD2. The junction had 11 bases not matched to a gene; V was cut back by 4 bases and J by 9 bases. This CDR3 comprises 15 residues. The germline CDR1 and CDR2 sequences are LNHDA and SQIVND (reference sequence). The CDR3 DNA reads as TGTGCCAGTAGTAGGGCAAGCGGGAGCTTTGGTGAGCAGTTCTTC. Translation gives CASSRASGSFGEQFF.

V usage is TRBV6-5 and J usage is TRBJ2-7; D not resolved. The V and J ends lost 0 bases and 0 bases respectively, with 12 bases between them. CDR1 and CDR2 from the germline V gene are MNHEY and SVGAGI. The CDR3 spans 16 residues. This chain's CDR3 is CASSYSYIERSYEQYF. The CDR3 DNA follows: TGTGCCAGCAGTTACTCGTATATTGAGCGCTCCTACGAGCAGTACTTC.

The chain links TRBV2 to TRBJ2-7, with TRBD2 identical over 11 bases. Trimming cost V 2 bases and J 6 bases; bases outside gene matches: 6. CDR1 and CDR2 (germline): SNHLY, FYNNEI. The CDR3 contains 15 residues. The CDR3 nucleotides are TGTGCCAGCAGTGAACTCCTAGCGGGAGGAGGCGAGCAGTACTTC. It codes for CASSELLAGGGEQYF.

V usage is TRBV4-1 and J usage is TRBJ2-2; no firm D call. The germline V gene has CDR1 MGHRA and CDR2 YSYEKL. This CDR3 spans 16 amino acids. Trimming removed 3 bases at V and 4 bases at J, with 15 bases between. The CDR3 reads CASSQVLSSATGELFF. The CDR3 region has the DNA TGCGCCAGCAGCCAGGTGCTGAGTTCTGCCACCGGGGAGCTGTTTTTT.

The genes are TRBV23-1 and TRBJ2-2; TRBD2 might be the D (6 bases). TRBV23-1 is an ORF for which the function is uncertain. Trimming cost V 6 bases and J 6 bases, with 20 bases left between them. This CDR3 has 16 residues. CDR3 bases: TGCGCCAGCAGAGTCAAAAGGCATCTAGCGTCCGGGGAGCTGTTTTTT. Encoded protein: CASRVKRHLASGELFF.

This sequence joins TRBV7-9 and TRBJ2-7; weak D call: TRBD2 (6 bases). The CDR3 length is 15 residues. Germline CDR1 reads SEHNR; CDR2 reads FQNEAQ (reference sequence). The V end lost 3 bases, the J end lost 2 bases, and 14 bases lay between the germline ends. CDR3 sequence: CASSFSGSGTYEQYF. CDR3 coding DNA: TGTGCCAGCAGCTTCTCCGGTAGCGGAACCTACGAGCAGTACTTC.

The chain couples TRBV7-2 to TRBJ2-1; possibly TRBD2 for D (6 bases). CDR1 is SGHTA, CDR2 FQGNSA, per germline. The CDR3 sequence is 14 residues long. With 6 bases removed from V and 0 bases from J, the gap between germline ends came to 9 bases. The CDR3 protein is CASSRGSSYNEQFF. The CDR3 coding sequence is TGTGCCAGCAGTCGGGGGAGCTCCTACAATGAGCAGTTCTTC.

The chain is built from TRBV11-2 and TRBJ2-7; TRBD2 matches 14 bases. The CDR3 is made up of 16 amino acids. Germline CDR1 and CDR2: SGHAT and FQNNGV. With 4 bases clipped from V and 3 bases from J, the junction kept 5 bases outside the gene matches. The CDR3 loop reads CASSSKGLAGDYEQYF. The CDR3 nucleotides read TGTGCCAGCAGCTCAAAGGGACTAGCGGGAGACTACGAGCAGTACTTC. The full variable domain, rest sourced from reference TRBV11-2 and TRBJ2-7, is EAGVAQSPRYKIIEKRQSVAFWCNPISGHATLYWYQQILGQGPKLLIQFQNNGVVDDSQLPKDRFSAERLKGVDSTLKIQPAKLEDSAVYLCASSSKGLAGDYEQYFGPGTRLTVT.

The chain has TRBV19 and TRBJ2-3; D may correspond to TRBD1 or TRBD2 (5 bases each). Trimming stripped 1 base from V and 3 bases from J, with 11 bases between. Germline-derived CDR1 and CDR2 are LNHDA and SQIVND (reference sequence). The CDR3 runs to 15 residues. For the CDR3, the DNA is TGTGCCAGTAGTATAGGGGACGGGATAACAGATACGCAGTATTTT. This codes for CASSIGDGITDTQYF.